This passage covers 30 T cell receptor beta chains from one sample sequenced in a study of CD8+CD57+ T cells in acquired aplastic anemia. Profiling of TCR beta VDJ combinations and CDR3 sequences used genomic DNA as template. TCRdb re-called the reads with MiXCR, one entry per CDR3 protein. The repertoire holds some 200,000 distinct CDR3 sequences, with about a third as singletons. Source material: sorted CD4+, CD8+, or CD8+CD57+ T cells (not recorded which) from PBMCs. Receptors originate from a human donor in good health, serving as a control.

The J gene is TRBJ2-7, the V gene TRBV13; TRBD2 is a possible D gene (6 bases). Trimming took off 0 bases at V and 4 bases at J, with 10 bases between the two ends. The germline gives CDR1 PRHDT, CDR2 FYEKMQ (reference sequence). The CDR3 is 14 amino acids. Here the CDR3 DNA reads TGTGCCAGCAGCTTAGGTAGAGGAGGGTACGAGCAGTACTTC. Translation gives CASSLGRGGYEQYF.

This clonotype was seen many times. The chain uses TRBV6-1 and TRBJ1-2; 7 bases are a match to TRBD1. There are 14 residues in the CDR3. V lost 5 bases to trimming and J lost 4 bases; unmatched junction nucleotides: 7. From germline, CDR1 is MNHNS and CDR2 SASEGT. The CDR3 protein is CASSKDRSGYGYTF. The CDR3, as DNA: TGTGCCAGCAGTAAGGACAGGTCGGGCTATGGCTACACCTTC.

Of note for this clonotype: A read error may be the cause here, since a much bigger clone is one base away. CDR3 residues: CASSLSGTRGYEQYF. DNA of the CDR3: TGTGCCAGCAGCCTTTCAGGGACAAGGGGCTACGAGCAGTACTTC. V and J are TRBV7-3 and TRBJ2-7; tentative D call: TRBD1 (6 bases). The germline CDR1 and CDR2 sequences are SGHTA and FQGTGA. The CDR3 is made up of 15 amino acids. Trimming removed 5 bases from V and 3 bases from J, with 17 bases in between. Full variable domain (outside the CDR3, taken from reference TRBV7-3 and TRBJ2-7): GAGVSQTPSNKVTEKGKYVELRCDPISGHTALYWYRQSLGQGPEFLIYFQGTGAADDSGLPNDRFFAVRPEGSVSTLKIQRTERGDSAVYLCASSLSGTRGYEQYFGPGTRLTVT.

The V and J genes are TRBV20-1 and TRBJ2-1, with a possible D match to TRBD2 (5 bases). Trimming pared 6 bases from V and 9 bases from J, leaving 12 bases between. Germline lookup yields CDR1 DFQATT and CDR2 SNEGSKA (reference sequence). This CDR3 spans 11 amino acids. This chain's CDR3 is CSAQRGPEQFF. CDR3 coding DNA: TGCAGTGCCCAGCGAGGGCCTGAGCAGTTCTTC.

V is TRBV10-3 and J is TRBJ2-5; TRBD2 matches 12 bases. There are 15 residues in the CDR3. The germline CDR1 and CDR2 sequences are ENHRY and SYGVKD. With 11 bases clipped from V and 7 bases from J, the junction kept 14 bases outside the gene matches. The CDR3: CAAQATSGGPRTQYF. CDR3 nucleotide sequence: TGTGCCGCCCAGGCGACTAGCGGGGGCCCCAGGACCCAGTACTTC.

Notes on this clonotype: It may be a read error: a sequence one base away is much more abundant. J is TRBJ2-7 and V is TRBV11-2; TRBD2 aligns across 7 bases. Losses at the gene ends were 5 bases for V and 6 bases for J; bases not matched to a gene: 16. This CDR3 contains 16 residues. Germline values: CDR1 SGHAT, CDR2 FQNNGV. In DNA form, the CDR3 reads TGTGCCAGCAGCAACCCTAGCGGAGCGCCTACCTCCGAGCAGTACTTC. It yields the protein CASSNPSGAPTSEQYF.

This clonotype was seen many times. The chain combines TRBV19 with TRBJ2-7; 12 positions agree with TRBD2. The CDR3 consists of 16 residues. Germline V gene lookup returns CDR1 LNHDA and CDR2 SQIVND (reference sequence). V was pared by 3 bases and J by 7 bases, with 10 bases of the junction left unmatched. CDR3 nucleotide sequence: TGTGCCAGTAGTATGACTAGCGGGAGATTCGGTAGGGAGCAGTACTTC. This gives the protein CASSMTSGRFGREQYF.

This clonotype turned up a few times. The chain is built from TRBV5-1 and TRBJ1-1, with a weak D call TRBD1 (5 bases). The CDR3 covers 14 residues. Trimming cost V 2 bases and J 3 bases, with 11 bases left between them. The germline CDR1 and CDR2 sequences are SGHRS and YFSETQ. CDR3 DNA: TGCGCCAGCAGCTTCCAGGGTCGGGACACTGAAGCTTTCTTT. Translated, it gives CASSFQGRDTEAFF.

The V and J genes are TRBV5-5 and TRBJ2-2; weak D call: TRBD2 (5 bases). This CDR3 is 14 amino acids long. Germline CDR1 reads SGHKS; CDR2 reads YYEKEE (reference sequence). Trimming removed 4 bases from V and 2 bases from J, with 9 bases in between. The CDR3 is CASSPDSNTGELFF. For the CDR3, the DNA is TGTGCCAGCAGCCCGGACTCCAACACCGGGGAGCTGTTTTTT.

This clonotype was observed at least ten times. The V gene is TRBV2, the J gene TRBJ2-1; 8 bases fit TRBD2. The CDR3 loop spans 17 amino acids. CDR1 and CDR2 (germline): SNHLY, FYNNEI. With V trimmed by 5 bases and J by 1 base, 10 bases remained unmatched. This CDR3 reads CASSPFLLAASYNEQFF. CDR3 bases: TGTGCCAGCAGTCCCTTTCTACTAGCGGCGTCCTACAATGAGCAGTTCTTC.

In this sample, this clonotype turned up many times. This chain uses TRBV5-4 with TRBJ1-1, with D perhaps TRBD1 (6 bases). In germline, CDR1 is SGHNT, CDR2 YYREEE (reference sequence). Trimming stripped 4 bases from V and 3 bases from J, with 10 bases between. There are 13 residues in the CDR3. Here the CDR3 reads CASSPNRDTEAFF. The CDR3 coding sequence is TGTGCCAGCAGCCCCAACAGGGACACTGAAGCTTTCTTT.

This clonotype occurred once. The genes are TRBV2 and TRBJ2-1; 9 bases line up with TRBD1. The CDR3 length is 16 residues. Unmatched junction bases numbered 11, after V lost 4 bases and J lost 7 bases. CDR1 and CDR2 (germline): SNHLY, FYNNEI. CDR3 bases: TGTGCCAGCAGTGCTCCGAGGGACAGGGTCTGGAATGAGCAGTTCTTC. It encodes CASSAPRDRVWNEQFF.

Concerning this clonotype: One end of the junction does not line up with germline, which may come from a read error. The chain uses TRBV10-3 and TRBJ1-6; 7 bases line up with TRBD1. The germline CDR1 and CDR2 sequences are ENHRY and SYGVKD. This CDR3 region has 14 residues. CDR3 nucleotides: TGTGCCAGCAGTTACCAGGGGGTTAATTCACCCCTCCACTTT. This codes for CASSYQGVNSPLHF.

With respect to this clonotype: A read error may be the cause here, since a much bigger clone is one base away. The rearrangement links TRBV4-1 to TRBJ2-5; D unresolved. Germline V CDR1 and CDR2: MGHRA, YSYEKL. The CDR3 covers 12 residues. The CDR3 DNA reads as TGCGCCAGCAGCCAAGATCGGGTGGGCCAGAACTTC. It is translated as CASSQDRVGQNF.

This clonotype has more than one count but fewer than ten. The genes are TRBV6-1 and TRBJ1-1; D gene ambiguous. The germline V gene encodes CDR1 MNHNS and CDR2 SASEGT. The CDR3 loop spans 14 amino acids. V lost 8 bases and J 6 bases, leaving 19 bases between the germline ends. The DNA for the CDR3 is TGTGCCAGCCTTGCGAGCGGGGTTAACGCTGAAGCTTTCTTT. Residues: CASLASGVNAEAFF.

This chain connects TRBV10-3 to TRBJ2-5, with unresolved D. The CDR3 has 15 amino acids. Trimming cost V 6 bases and J 0 bases, with 14 bases left between them. The germline gives CDR1 ENHRY, CDR2 SYGVKD. DNA of the CDR3: TGTGCCATCAGCAATTCACAGCAGTACCAAGAGACCCAGTACTTC. It encodes CAISNSQQYQETQYF.

This clonotype has only a few counts. V gene TRBV6-1 combines with J gene TRBJ1-2; no clear D gene. The CDR3 consists of 14 residues. The V gene lost 8 bases and the J gene lost 2 bases, with 15 bases spanning the gap. Germline values: CDR1 MNHNS, CDR2 SASEGT. The CDR3 here is CASRLNRYNYGYTF. In nucleotides, the CDR3 is TGTGCCAGCCGGTTGAATCGATACAACTATGGCTACACCTTC.

This clonotype occurred many times. This sequence joins TRBV7-9 and TRBJ2-7; D is uncertain. The V end lost 2 bases, the J end lost 1 base, and 6 bases lay between the germline ends. The CDR3 is made up of 13 amino acids. Germline V lookup: CDR1 SEHNR, CDR2 FQNEAQ (reference sequence). CDR3 residues: CASSLTQSYEQYF. The CDR3 DNA sequence: TGTGCCAGCAGCTTAACACAATCCTACGAGCAGTACTTC.

This clonotype was found a few times. This rearrangement joins TRBV6-5 to TRBJ2-3; no firm D call. The V gene lost 5 bases and the J gene lost 6 bases, with 15 bases spanning the gap. Germline loops: CDR1 MNHEY, CDR2 SVGAGI. The CDR3 covers 14 residues. CDR3 region: CASSILDSPDTQYF. In DNA, the CDR3 is TGTGCCAGCAGTATACTTGACTCCCCCGATACGCAGTATTTT.

This clonotype was counted ten times or more. This chain uses TRBV11-2 with TRBJ2-3, with D maybe TRBD1 (5 bases). V dropped 5 bases and J dropped 6 bases, with 6 bases sitting between them. Germline CDR1 and CDR2: SGHAT and FQNNGV. The CDR3 runs to 11 residues. The CDR3 DNA reads as TGTGCCAGCAGCCGACAGGATACGCAGTATTTT. This translates into CASSRQDTQYF.

Comments on this clonotype: A read error may account for a junction end that differs from germline. V usage is TRBV7-6 and J usage is TRBJ1-4; TRBD1 might be the D (5 bases). The length of the CDR3 is 14 residues. From germline, CDR1 is SGHVS and CDR2 FNYEAQ. CDR3 DNA sequence: TGTGCCAGCAGCTCGTGGGACGGTCATGAGAAACTGTTTTTT. Amino acids: CASSSWDGHEKLFF.

V and J are TRBV11-2 and TRBJ2-2; weak D call: TRBD2 (6 bases). Trimming removed 5 bases at V and 5 bases at J, with 15 bases between. Germline V gene lookup returns CDR1 SGHAT and CDR2 FQNNGV. The CDR3 length is 15 residues. CDR3 DNA sequence: TGTGCCAGCAGCCCAAGACTAGGCTGGACCGGGGAGCTGTTTTTT. As protein: CASSPRLGWTGELFF.

This chain links TRBV25-1 with TRBJ2-7; tentatively, D is TRBD2 (6 bases). Germline loops: CDR1 MGHDK, CDR2 SYGVNS. The germline V and J ends were trimmed by 5 bases and 6 bases, with 20 bases remaining between them. The CDR3 spans 15 residues. In DNA, the CDR3 is TGTGCCAGCAGTTTAGACCAGCGCGGGGTCCCCGAGCAGTACTTC. Translation: CASSLDQRGVPEQYF.

About this clonotype itself: Possible read error: a much larger clone is one base away. The chain combines TRBV6-1 with TRBJ1-6, with D unresolved. Germline CDR1 reads MNHNS; CDR2 reads SASEGT. This CDR3 is 14 amino acids long. V was trimmed by 0 bases and J by 6 bases, leaving 6 bases between them. CDR3 DNA: TGTGCCAGCAGTGAAGCAGGGCCTAATTCACCCCTCCACTTT. Its protein product is CASSEAGPNSPLHF.

The V and J genes are TRBV2 and TRBJ1-2; D ambiguous. The CDR3 length is 12 residues. Deletions cut 3 bases from V and 4 bases from J, with 6 bases between. Germline lookup yields CDR1 SNHLY and CDR2 FYNNEI. CDR3 DNA sequence: TGTGCCAGCAGTGATAGGCCCTATGGCTACACCTTC. Its protein is CASSDRPYGYTF.

The J gene is TRBJ2-1, the V gene TRBV5-4; TRBD2 matches 13 bases. The CDR3 has 17 residues. CDR1 is SGHNT, CDR2 YYREEE, per germline (reference sequence). J gave up 2 bases and V 0 bases, and 2 bases lay outside the gene matches. The CDR3 sequence: CASSLAGLAGPYNEQFF. The CDR3 DNA reads TGTGCCAGCAGCTTGGCGGGACTAGCGGGGCCCTACAATGAGCAGTTCTTC.

This clonotype was seen ten or more times. The genes are TRBV20-1 and TRBJ2-2, with D hard to call. CDR1 and CDR2 from the germline V gene are DFQATT and SNEGSKA (reference sequence). Trimming removed 3 bases from V and 0 bases from J, with 8 bases in between. CDR3 length equals 14 residues. The CDR3 DNA is TGCAGTGCTAGCGTCACTGCGAACACCGGGGAGCTGTTTTTT. Translated, it gives CSASVTANTGELFF.

This clonotype was counted ten times or more. The CDR3 loop is CASSTGAQETQYF. CDR3 sequence (DNA): TGTGCCAGCAGCACAGGGGCTCAAGAGACCCAGTACTTC. The chain joins TRBV7-3 to TRBJ2-5, with 7 bases fitting TRBD1. Unmatched junction bases numbered 2, after V lost 5 bases and J lost 2 bases. The CDR3 has 13 residues. Germline V gives CDR1 SGHTA, CDR2 FQGTGA. Full variable domain (outside the CDR3, taken from reference TRBV7-3 and TRBJ2-5): GAGVSQTPSNKVTEKGKYVELRCDPISGHTALYWYRQSLGQGPEFLIYFQGTGAADDSGLPNDRFFAVRPEGSVSTLKIQRTERGDSAVYLCASSTGAQETQYFGPGTRLLVL.

This chain links TRBV2 with TRBJ1-1; 8 nucleotides line up with TRBD1. J was trimmed by 6 bases and V by 6 bases; bases with no gene match: 9. The CDR3 is made up of 14 amino acids. Germline CDR1 reads SNHLY; CDR2 reads FYNNEI. The CDR3 DNA is TGTGCCAGCAGCGTGGACAGGGCGATATCTGAAGCTTTCTTT. Its translation: CASSVDRAISEAFF.

This clonotype appeared many times. This chain's CDR3 is CASQGTGLHNEQFF. DNA for the CDR3: TGTGCCAGCCAAGGAACAGGCCTGCACAATGAGCAGTTCTTC. The chain is built from TRBV2 and TRBJ2-1; D possibly corresponds to TRBD1 (5 bases). The V end lost 8 bases, the J end lost 5 bases, and 16 bases lay between the germline ends. Germline V gives CDR1 SNHLY, CDR2 FYNNEI. The CDR3 has 14 amino acids. The whole variable domain, remainder taken from reference TRBV2 and TRBJ2-1, is EPEVTQTPSHQVTQMGQEVILRCVPISNHLYFYWYRQILGQKVEFLVSFYNNEISEKSEIFDDQFSVERPDGSNFTLKIRSTKLEDSAMYFCASQGTGLHNEQFFGPGTRLTVL.